The 2 T cell receptor beta chains reported below all come from one sample, sequenced in a study of T cell responses to AZD1222 COVID-19 vaccine. The repertoire was sequenced with immunoSEQ multiplex PCR; TCRdb's copy has only in-frame clones and lacks some. The sample has 140,000 to 150,000 clones, about 89% seen once. The specimen comprised peripheral blood, sampled on day 0 of MenACWY control vaccination. These TCRs come from an adult in good health.

A few counts support this clone. The chain links TRBV3-1 (or the pseudogene TRBV3-2) to TRBJ1-1; 7 bases are shared with TRBD1. The trim removed 5 bases at V and 5 bases at J, leaving 11 bases unmatched. CDR1 and CDR2 from the germline V gene are LGHDT and YNNKEL (reference sequence). This CDR3 contains 15 residues. The CDR3 spells CASSSQQGIGTEAFF. The DNA of the CDR3 is TGTGCCAGCAGCTCCCAACAGGGGATCGGGACTGAAGCTTTCTTT.

This clone was recorded a few times. The V and J genes are TRBV2 and TRBJ2-7; 7 nucleotides line up with TRBD1. V trimming: 6 bases; J trimming: 7 bases; junction bases outside the gene matches: 12. The CDR3 totals 14 residues. Germline V gene data show CDR1 as SNHLY and CDR2 as FYNNEI. The CDR3 is CASRTRTGRGEQYF. Here the CDR3 DNA reads TGTGCCAGCAGGACGAGGACAGGCAGGGGGGAGCAGTACTTC.